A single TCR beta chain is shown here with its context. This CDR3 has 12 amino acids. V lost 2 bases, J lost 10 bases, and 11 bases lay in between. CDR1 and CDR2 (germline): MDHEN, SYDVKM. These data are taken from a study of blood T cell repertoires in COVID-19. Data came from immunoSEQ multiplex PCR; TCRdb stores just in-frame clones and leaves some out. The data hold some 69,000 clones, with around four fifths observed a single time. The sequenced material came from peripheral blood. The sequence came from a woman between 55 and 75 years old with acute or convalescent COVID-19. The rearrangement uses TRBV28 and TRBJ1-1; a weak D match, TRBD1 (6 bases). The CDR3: CASSLILQGAFF. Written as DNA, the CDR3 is TGTGCCAGCAGTTTAATACTACAGGGAGCTTTCTTT.